This T cell receptor (beta chain) was captured in a study of T-cell memory formation after mild COVID-19. Study-wide findings and caveats: Some clones that responded turned up in pre-infection memory, which suggests that cross-reactive memory joined in. Clones shrinking between day 15 and 85 showed a balanced CD4/CD8 split, and those that grew later tilted toward CD4+.

In the case of this clonotype: As yet, its antigen is unknown.

The ends lost 4 bases at V and 9 bases at J; junction bases unmatched: 9. CDR3 length equals 14 residues. Amplification by 5'RACE using constant-segment primers produced TCR alpha and TCR beta cDNA libraries that carried sample barcodes and UMIs. TCRdb re-derived calls from the 5' RACE reads in MiXCR, one entry per CDR3 protein. This repertoire shows fewer than 700,000 distinct CDR3 sequences, more than 15% found once; its top ten account for approximately 12%. The genes are TRBV12-3 or TRBV12-4 and TRBJ2-1; 7 positions match TRBD2. The receptor was isolated from an adult woman who had mild COVID-19 (a few samples of this study predate the infection). Cell type and time point are not known. Sequenced input: PBMCs or a T cell subset sorted from them (not recorded which). The CDR3 reads CASSSRGGRGEQFF. Here the CDR3 DNA reads TGTGCCAGCAGTTCTCGTGGAGGGAGGGGTGAGCAGTTCTTC.